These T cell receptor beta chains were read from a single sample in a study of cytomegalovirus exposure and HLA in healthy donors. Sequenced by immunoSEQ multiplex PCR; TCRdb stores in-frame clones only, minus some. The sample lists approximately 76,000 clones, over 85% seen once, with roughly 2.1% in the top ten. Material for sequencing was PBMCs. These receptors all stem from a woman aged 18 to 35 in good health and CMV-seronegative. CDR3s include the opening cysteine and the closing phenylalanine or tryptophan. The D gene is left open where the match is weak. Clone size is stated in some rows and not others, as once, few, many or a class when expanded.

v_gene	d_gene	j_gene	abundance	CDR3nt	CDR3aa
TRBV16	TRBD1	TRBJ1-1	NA	TGTGCCAGCAGCCGGACAGGGGGCAATGCTGAAGCTTTCTTT	CASSRTGGNAEAFF
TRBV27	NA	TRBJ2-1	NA	TGTGCCAGCAGCCCTAGAGGGCGGACCTGGATAAAAACTTACAATGAGCAGTTCTTC	CASSPRGRTWIKTYNEQFF
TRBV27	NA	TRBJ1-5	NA	TGTGCCACCGGAGAGGTTCAGCCCCAGCATTTT	CATGEVQPQHF
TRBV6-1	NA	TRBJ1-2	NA	TGTGCCAGCAGTGGATTGAACCCCGGAGCAGCTAACTATGGCTACACCTTC	CASSGLNPGAANYGYTF
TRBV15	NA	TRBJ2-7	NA	TGTGCCACCAGCAGAGCTAGTGCCCTTTCCTACGAGCAGTACTTC	CATSRASALSYEQYF
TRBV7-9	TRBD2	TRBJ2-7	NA	TGTGCCAGCAGCTCCACTAGCGGGAACAACTACGAGCAGTACTTC	CASSSTSGNNYEQYF
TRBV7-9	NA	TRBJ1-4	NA	TGTGCCAGCAGTCCTCGGCTAGGGGAACTGTTTTTT	CASSPRLGELFF
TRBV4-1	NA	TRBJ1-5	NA	TGCGCCAGCAGCCTCGTCTCCGGGGGGGGAAGCAATCAGCCCCAGCATTTT	CASSLVSGGGSNQPQHF
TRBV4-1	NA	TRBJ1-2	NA	TGCGCCAGCAGCCAAGAGGCCGTATCCTATGGCTACACCTTC	CASSQEAVSYGYTF
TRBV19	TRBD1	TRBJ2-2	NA	TGTGCCAGTAATCATCTGCCGGGACAGCACACCGGGGAGCTGTTTTTT	CASNHLPGQHTGELFF
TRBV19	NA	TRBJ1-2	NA	TGTGCCAGTACCCAACAGGGTTATGGCTACACCTTC	CASTQQGYGYTF
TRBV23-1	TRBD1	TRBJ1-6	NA	TGCGCCAGCAGTCTTGAGACCTGCGACAGGGTAGGTTCACCCCTCCACTTT	CASSLETCDRVGSPLHF
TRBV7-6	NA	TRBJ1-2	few	TGTGCCAGCAGCCCACAGGGAAACTATGGCTACACCTTC	CASSPQGNYGYTF
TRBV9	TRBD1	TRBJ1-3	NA	TGTGCCAGCAGCATAACAGGGGGCTCTGGAAACACCATATATTTT	CASSITGGSGNTIYF
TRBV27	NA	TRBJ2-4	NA	TGTGCCAGCAGTGGAACGCAGGGGACGGACATTCAGTACTTC	CASSGTQGTDIQYF
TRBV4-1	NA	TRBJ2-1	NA	TGCGCCAGCAGCCAATTTACAGGGTTCCGGACATACAATGAGCAGTTCTTC	CASSQFTGFRTYNEQFF
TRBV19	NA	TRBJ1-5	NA	TGTGCCAGTAGTATCGTCTCAGGGAATCATCAGCCCCAGCATTTT	CASSIVSGNHQPQHF
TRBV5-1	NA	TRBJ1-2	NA	TGCGCCAGCAGCTTGGCACAGGGCTATGGCTACACCTTC	CASSLAQGYGYTF
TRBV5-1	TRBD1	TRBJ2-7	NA	TGCGCCAGCAGCTCGGGACAGCCTACCTCCTACGAGCAGTACTTC	CASSSGQPTSYEQYF
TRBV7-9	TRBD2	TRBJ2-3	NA	TGTGCCAGCAGCGTAAGATTAGCGGGGAGCACAGATACGCAGTATTTT	CASSVRLAGSTDTQYF
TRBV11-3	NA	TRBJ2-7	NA	TGTGCCAGCAGCTTAACGGCGGTAAGAGCCTACGAGCAGTACTTC	CASSLTAVRAYEQYF
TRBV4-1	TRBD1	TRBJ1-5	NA	TGCGCCAGCAGCCAAGCACAGACAGGGAGAGGACAGCCCCAGCATTTT	CASSQAQTGRGQPQHF
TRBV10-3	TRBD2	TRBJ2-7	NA	TGTGCCATCAGTGAAGCACGGGAGGGTCAATACGAGCAGTACTTC	CAISEAREGQYEQYF
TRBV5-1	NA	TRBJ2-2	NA	TGCGCCAGCAGATCCTCGGCCGGGGAGCTGTTTTTT	CASRSSAGELFF
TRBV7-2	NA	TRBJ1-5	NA	TGTGCCAGCAGCTTAGCGGAACAGCAGCCCCAGCATTTT	CASSLAEQQPQHF
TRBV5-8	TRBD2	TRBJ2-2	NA	TGTGCCAGCAGGCGAGGGAGGGAATACACCGGGGAGCTGTTTTTT	CASRRGREYTGELFF
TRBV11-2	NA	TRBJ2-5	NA	TGTGCCAGCAGCTTATTTTTAGTCTTCCAAGAGACCCAGTACTTC	CASSLFLVFQETQYF
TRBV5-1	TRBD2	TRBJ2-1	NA	TGCGCCAGCAGCTTGGGACTAGCGGGCCTCACCTACAATGAGCAGTTCTTC	CASSLGLAGLTYNEQFF
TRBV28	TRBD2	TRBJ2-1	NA	TGTGCCAGCAGCCCAGATAGCGGGTTCTCCTACAATGAGCAGTTCTTC	CASSPDSGFSYNEQFF
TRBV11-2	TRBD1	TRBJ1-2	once	TGTGCCAGCAGCCCCGACAGGGACTATGGCTACACCTTC	CASSPDRDYGYTF
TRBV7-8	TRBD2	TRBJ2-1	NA	TGTGCCAGCAGCCGCTACGTGTCCATAAGGCGGGAGGAGGGCAATGAGCAGTTCTTC	CASSRYVSIRREEGNEQFF
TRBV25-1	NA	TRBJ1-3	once	TGTGCCAGCAGTGGGCGGAGGAACTCTGGAAACACCATATATTTT	CASSGRRNSGNTIYF
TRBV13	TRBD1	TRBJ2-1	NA	TGTGCCAGCAGCTTATCCTTGCAGGGGGCAAACAATGAGCAGTTCTTC	CASSLSLQGANNEQFF
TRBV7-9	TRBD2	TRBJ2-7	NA	TGTGCCAGCAGCTTGGGGGGAGGGTTAACCTACGAGCAGTACTTC	CASSLGGGLTYEQYF
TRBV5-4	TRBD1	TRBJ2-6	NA	TGTGCCAGCAGCTTGACAGGGGGCTCTGGGGCCAACGTCCTGACTTTC	CASSLTGGSGANVLTF
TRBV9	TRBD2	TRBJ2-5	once	TGTGCCAGCAGCGTAATAGCGGGAGCGGAGACCCAGTACTTC	CASSVIAGAETQYF
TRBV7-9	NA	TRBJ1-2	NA	TGTGCCAGCAGCTTAGGGAGCGGCTACACCTTC	CASSLGSGYTF
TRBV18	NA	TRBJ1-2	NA	TGTGCCAGCTCACCACCGCTCAGGGATGGCTACACCTTC	CASSPPLRDGYTF
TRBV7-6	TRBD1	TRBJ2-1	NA	TGTGCCAGCAGCCGAGTGGGCGGGACAGGGGGCCGGAATGAGCAGTTCTTC	CASSRVGGTGGRNEQFF
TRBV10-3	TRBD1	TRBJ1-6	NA	TGTGCCATTACCAGGGGGCCCGATTCACCCCTCCACTTT	CAITRGPDSPLHF